The 4 T cell receptor beta chains reported below all come from one sample, sequenced in a study of T-cell reconstitution after alpha-beta-depleted transplantation in children. Preparation of the TCRbeta library was carried out with unique molecular identifiers. Via MiXCR, TCRdb re-called the PCR reads, giving one row per CDR3 protein. The data hold some 400,000 distinct CDR3 sequences, with roughly 21% observed a single time. The sample was PBMCs from the stem cell graft donor, taken from the stem cell graft. The receptors were sampled from a human donor who donated a stem cell graft to a child with acute myeloid leukemia.

This clonotype was detected many times. The V and J genes are TRBV20-1 and TRBJ1-6; D is unclear. CDR3 length: 13 amino acids. V shed 3 bases and J shed 8 bases, with 11 bases lying between them. Per the germline V gene, CDR1 is DFQATT and CDR2 is SNEGSKA (reference sequence). The CDR3 DNA reads as TGCAGTGCTAGGGGTGGGTTGGATTCACCCCTCCACTTT. It is translated as CSARGGLDSPLHF.

This clonotype has just a few counts. The chain carries TRBV5-1 and TRBJ2-2, with 9 bases aligning to TRBD2. The V and J ends lost 4 bases and 7 bases, in that order; junction bases with no gene match: 14. Germline CDR1 reads SGHRS; CDR2 reads YFSETQ. The CDR3 runs 17 residues. The CDR3 DNA is TGCGCCAGCAGCCGGGCGTCGGCTAGCGGGAATGGCGGGGAGCTGTTTTTT. Its protein is CASSRASASGNGGELFF.

This clonotype qualifies as medium-sized. The chain recombines TRBV29-1 with TRBJ1-1; D is undetermined. Deletions cut 6 bases from V and 5 bases from J, with 13 bases between. The CDR3 sequence is 12 residues long. Germline CDR1 SQVTM, CDR2 ANQGSEA. The CDR3 spells CSVGQSETEAFF. CDR3 nucleotide sequence: TGCAGCGTAGGGCAGAGTGAGACTGAAGCTTTCTTT.

This sequence joins TRBV20-1 and TRBJ2-2; 7 bases are a match to TRBD1. Trimming took 3 bases from V and 5 from J; bases not matched to a gene: 6. This CDR3 contains 14 residues. CDR1 is DFQATT, CDR2 SNEGSKA, per germline (reference sequence). The CDR3 DNA reads TGCAGTGCTAGTTCGACAGGGCGGACCGGGGAGCTGTTTTTT. Protein: CSASSTGRTGELFF.